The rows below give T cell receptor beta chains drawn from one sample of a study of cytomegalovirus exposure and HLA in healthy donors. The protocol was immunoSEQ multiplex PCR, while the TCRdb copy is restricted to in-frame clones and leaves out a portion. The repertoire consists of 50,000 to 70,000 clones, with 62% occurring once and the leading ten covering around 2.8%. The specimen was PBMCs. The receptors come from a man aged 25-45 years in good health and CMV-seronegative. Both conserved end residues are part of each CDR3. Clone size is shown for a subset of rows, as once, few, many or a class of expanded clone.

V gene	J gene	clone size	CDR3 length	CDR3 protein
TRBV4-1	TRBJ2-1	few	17	CASSQLSTRGAMDEQFF
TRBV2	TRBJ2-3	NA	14	CASSGGANTDTQYF
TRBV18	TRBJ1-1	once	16	CASSPADGGMNTEAFF
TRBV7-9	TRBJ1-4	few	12	CASSLDFEKLFF
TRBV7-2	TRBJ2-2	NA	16	CASSLVPGSRTGELFF
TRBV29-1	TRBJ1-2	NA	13	CSATDTWDYGYTF
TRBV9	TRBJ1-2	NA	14	CASSVDRGLEGYTF
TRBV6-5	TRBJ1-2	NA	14	CASSLGEGGGGYTF
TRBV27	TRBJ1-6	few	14	CASSFMDRGSPLHF
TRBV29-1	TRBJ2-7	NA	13	CSVVGGSSYEQYF
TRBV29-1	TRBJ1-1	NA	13	CSVVRLEGTEAFF
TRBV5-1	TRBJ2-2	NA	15	CASSLRQGSTGELFF
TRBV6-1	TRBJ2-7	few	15	CASSPKTGGSDEQYF
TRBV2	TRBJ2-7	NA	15	CASTPNAGGRYEQYF
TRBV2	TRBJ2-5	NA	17	CASSEEVGGVNWETQYF
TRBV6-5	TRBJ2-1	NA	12	CASTTGNYEQFF
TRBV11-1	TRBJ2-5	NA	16	CASSLEVASGAETQYF
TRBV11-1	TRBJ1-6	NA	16	CASRTRVSSYNSPLHF
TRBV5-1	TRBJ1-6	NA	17	CASSLGGGQGGNSPLHF
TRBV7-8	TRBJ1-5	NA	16	CASSSQGPYSNQPQHF
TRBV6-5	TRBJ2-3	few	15	CASSRRRGGRDTQYF
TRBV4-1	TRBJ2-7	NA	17	CASSQERLAALGREQYF
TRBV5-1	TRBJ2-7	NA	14	CASREPSGAYEQYF
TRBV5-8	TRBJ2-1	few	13	CASSWYSNNEQFF
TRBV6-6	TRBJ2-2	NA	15	CASSFSGKDTGELFF
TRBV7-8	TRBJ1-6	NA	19	CASSLGGLTGIRRNSPLHF
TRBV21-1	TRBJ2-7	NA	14	CALKVGALTYEQYF
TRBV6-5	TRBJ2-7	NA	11	CASGATGLEYF
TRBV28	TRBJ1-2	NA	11	CASSLGVVYTF
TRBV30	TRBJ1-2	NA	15	CAWSVQGLGNYGYTF
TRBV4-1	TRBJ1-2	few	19	CASSPTVQDSNLANYGYTF
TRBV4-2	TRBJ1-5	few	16	CASSPADRVGNQPQHF
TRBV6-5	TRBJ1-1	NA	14	CASSYGPTSTEAFF
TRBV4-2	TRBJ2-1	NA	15	CASSHRSGNYNEQFF
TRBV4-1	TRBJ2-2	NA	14	CASSQGDFAGELFF
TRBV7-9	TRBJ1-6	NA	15	CASSLGEGADSPLHF
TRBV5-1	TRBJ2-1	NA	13	CASSRGQNNEQFF
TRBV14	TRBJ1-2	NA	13	CASSYYRGYGYTF
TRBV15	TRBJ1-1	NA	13	CATSRKGGTEAFF